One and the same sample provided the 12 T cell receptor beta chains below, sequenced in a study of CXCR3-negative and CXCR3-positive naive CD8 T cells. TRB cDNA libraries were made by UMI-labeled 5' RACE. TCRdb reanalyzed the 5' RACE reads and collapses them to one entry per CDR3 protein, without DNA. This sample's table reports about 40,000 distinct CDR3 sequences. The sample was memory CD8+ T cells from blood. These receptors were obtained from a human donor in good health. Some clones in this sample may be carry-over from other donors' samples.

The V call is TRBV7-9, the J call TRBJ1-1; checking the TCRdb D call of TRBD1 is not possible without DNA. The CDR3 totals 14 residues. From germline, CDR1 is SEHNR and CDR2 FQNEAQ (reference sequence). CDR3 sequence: CASSFLGAGTEAFF.

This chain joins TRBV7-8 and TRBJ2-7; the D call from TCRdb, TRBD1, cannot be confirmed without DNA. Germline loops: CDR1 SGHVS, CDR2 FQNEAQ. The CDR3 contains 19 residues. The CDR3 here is CASSLERGQGPRRTYEQYF.

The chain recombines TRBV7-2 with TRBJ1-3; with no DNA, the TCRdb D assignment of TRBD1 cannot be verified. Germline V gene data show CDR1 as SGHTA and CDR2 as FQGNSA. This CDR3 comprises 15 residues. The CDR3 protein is CASSYRTGTGNTIYF.

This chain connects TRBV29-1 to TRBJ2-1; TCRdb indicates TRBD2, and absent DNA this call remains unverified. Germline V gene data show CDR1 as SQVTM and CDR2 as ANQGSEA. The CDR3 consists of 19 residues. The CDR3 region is CSVDDLPRLTLAGGGEQFF.

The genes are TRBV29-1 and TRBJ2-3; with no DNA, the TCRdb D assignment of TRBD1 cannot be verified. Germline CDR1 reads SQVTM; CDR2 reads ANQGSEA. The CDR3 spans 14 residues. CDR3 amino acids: CSVELGGYTDTQYF.

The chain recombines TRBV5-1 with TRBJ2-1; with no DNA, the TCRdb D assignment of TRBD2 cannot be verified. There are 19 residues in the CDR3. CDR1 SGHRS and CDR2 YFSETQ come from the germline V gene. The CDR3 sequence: CASSLTLAGGPSSYNEQFF.

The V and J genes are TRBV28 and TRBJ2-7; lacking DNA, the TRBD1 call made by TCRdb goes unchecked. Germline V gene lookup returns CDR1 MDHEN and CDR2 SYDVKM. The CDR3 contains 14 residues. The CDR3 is CASSRTGTGGEQYF.

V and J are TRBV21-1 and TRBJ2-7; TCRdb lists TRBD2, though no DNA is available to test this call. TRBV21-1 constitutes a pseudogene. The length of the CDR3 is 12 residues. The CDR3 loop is CASGLATYEQYF.

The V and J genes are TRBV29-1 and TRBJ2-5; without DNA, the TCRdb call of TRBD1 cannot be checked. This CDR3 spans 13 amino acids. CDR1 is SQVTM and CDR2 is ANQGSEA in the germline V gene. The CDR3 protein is CSVERWGLETQYF.

The CDR3 region is CASSLNYGWEQYF. The V and J genes are TRBV7-3 and TRBJ2-7; the D call of TRBD2 rests on TCRdb alone, since no DNA is present to check it. There are 13 residues in the CDR3. Germline V CDR1 and CDR2: SGHTA, FQGTGA.

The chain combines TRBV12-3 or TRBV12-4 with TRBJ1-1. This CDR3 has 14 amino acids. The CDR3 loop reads CASRQTSGRSEAFF.

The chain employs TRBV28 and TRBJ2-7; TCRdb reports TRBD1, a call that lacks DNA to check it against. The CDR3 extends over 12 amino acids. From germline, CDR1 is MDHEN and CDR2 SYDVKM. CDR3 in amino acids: CASGTDSYEQYF.